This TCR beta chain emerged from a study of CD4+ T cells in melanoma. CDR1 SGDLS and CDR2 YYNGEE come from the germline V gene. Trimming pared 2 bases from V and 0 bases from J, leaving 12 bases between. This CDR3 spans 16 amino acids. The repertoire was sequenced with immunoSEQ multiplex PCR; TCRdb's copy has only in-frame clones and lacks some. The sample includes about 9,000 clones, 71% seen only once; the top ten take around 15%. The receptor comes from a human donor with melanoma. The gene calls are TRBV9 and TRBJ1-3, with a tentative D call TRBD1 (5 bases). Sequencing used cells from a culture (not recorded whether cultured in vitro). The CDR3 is CASSVRDPSSGNTIYF. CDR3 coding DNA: TGTGCCAGCAGCGTCCGGGACCCCTCCTCTGGAAACACCATATATTTT.